The clone carrying this TCR beta chain was recorded many times. The record originates from a study of T cells in Graves' hyperthyroidism and ophthalmopathy. The source material, RNA transcripts, was used to amplify TCR beta CDR3 regions. TCR CDR3 regions were first amplified by RT-PCR with HTBI primers. From the multiplex PCR reads, TCRdb called clonotypes with MiXCR, one entry per CDR3 protein. This sample carries fewer than 650,000 distinct CDR3 sequences, over 12% of them seen once, and the ten largest clones take roughly 7%. The CDR3 spans 13 residues. Trimming cost V 3 bases and J 3 bases, with 9 bases left between them. The germline V gene has CDR1 KGHSH and CDR2 LQKENI.

Sequences were obtained from blood. This receptor was taken from a young woman with Graves' ophthalmopathy. This chain joins TRBV18 and TRBJ2-7; the D gene is possibly TRBD2 (6 bases). CDR3 bases: TGTGCCAGCTCACCCTTGCGGGGCTACGAGCAGTACTTC. This encodes CASSPLRGYEQYF.